The clone carrying this T cell receptor beta chain came up many times. The data stem from a study of human T cells and chemical hapten exposure. In the authors' workflow: Per sample, the median was approximately 100,000 TCRs, with values from roughly 23,000 to 700,000. Using its own MiXCR run on the RACE reads, TCRdb lists one record per CDR3 protein. TCRdb, rather than the study authors, made the V and J calls. Altogether 150,000 to 200,000 distinct CDR3 sequences are present, around 15% being singletons, with the ten largest covering 1.7%. Time point: patch test 1, 2 weeks after DPC sensitization. Treatment denoted: therapeutic diphenylcyclopropenone sensitization with weekly scalp DPC. Trimming took off 6 bases at V and 5 bases at J, with 6 bases between the two ends. Germline CDR1 reads SNHLY; CDR2 reads FYNNEI. This CDR3 is 11 amino acids long.

The V gene is TRBV2, the J gene TRBJ2-3, with D unclear. The TCR was taken from a woman in her thirties with alopecia areata. Some clones in this sample may be carry-over from other donors' samples. Sequences were derived from whole blood, sampled in connection with sensitization to the hapten diphenylcyclopropenone (DPC). CDR3 amino acids: CASSELDTQYF. The CDR3 bases are TGTGCCAGCAGCGAATTAGATACGCAGTATTTT.